A selection of T cell receptor beta chains follows, all from one sample in a study of OX40 agonist ivuxolimab in advanced cancers. Only in-frame clones appear in the TCRdb table, and some are missing; sequencing was by immunoSEQ multiplex PCR. This repertoire shows tens of thousands of clones, 70% to 90% found once; its top ten account for more than 9.5%. This specimen consisted of CD4+ or CD8+ T cells sorted from blood, obtained in a trial of the OX40 agonist ivuxolimab. The receptors here all came from an adult with an advanced solid tumor such as melanoma, head and neck, liver or kidney cancer. The CDR3 runs from the conserved cysteine through the conserved F or W. D genes are given only for firm matches. The size field is filled for only some rows; it gives once, few, many or a size class.

TRBV5-6	-	-	TRBJ2-6	CASSLAGANVLTF	TGTGCCAGCAGCTTAGCTGGGGCCAACGTCCTGACTTTC
TRBV27	-	-	TRBJ1-2	CASSSLGSGGNYGYTF	TGTGCCAGCAGTTCGCTAGGATCGGGGGGCAACTATGGCTACACCTTC
TRBV4-3	-	-	TRBJ2-2	CASSQGSGGTGELFF	TGCGCCAGCAGCCAAGGATCAGGGGGGACCGGGGAGCTGTTTTTT
TRBV6-6	-	-	TRBJ2-1	CASSYPPVGINEQFF	TGTGCCAGCAGTTACCCGCCCGTGGGGATCAATGAGCAGTTCTTC
TRBV5-8	-	-	TRBJ2-7	CASSLDGAAYSYYEQYF	TGTGCCAGCAGCTTGGATGGCGCAGCCTATTCTTATTACGAGCAGTACTTC
TRBV5-4	-	-	TRBJ2-1	CASSLASAEQFF	TGTGCCAGCAGCTTGGCCTCGGCCGAGCAGTTCTTC
TRBV5-4	-	-	TRBJ1-2	CASSLGQARYGYTF	TGTGCCAGCAGCTTGGGACAGGCGCGCTATGGCTACACCTTC
TRBV29-1	TRBD1	-	TRBJ1-1	CSVEFGQGNTEAFF	TGCAGCGTTGAATTTGGACAGGGTAACACTGAAGCTTTCTTT
TRBV7-9	-	-	TRBJ1-1	CASSRTGVQNTEAFF	TGTGCCAGCAGCCGCACGGGGGTTCAAAACACTGAAGCTTTCTTT
TRBV19	TRBD1	once	TRBJ2-2	CASSRDRVGNTGELFF	TGTGCCAGTAGCCGGGACAGGGTTGGCAACACCGGGGAGCTGTTTTTT
TRBV19	-	-	TRBJ1-1	CASSTFGQGTPYTEAFF	TGTGCCAGTAGTACCTTCGGGCAGGGAACACCTTACACTGAAGCTTTCTTT
TRBV5-1	-	-	TRBJ2-7	CASSSGVSYEQYF	TGCGCCAGCAGCTCGGGGGTTTCCTACGAGCAGTACTTC
TRBV27	-	-	TRBJ1-1	CASSLTLNTEAFF	TGTGCCAGCAGTTTGACATTGAACACTGAAGCTTTCTTT
TRBV18	TRBD2	-	TRBJ2-7	CASSPGRQRGEQYF	TGTGCCAGCTCACCAGGGAGACAGCGGGGGGAGCAGTACTTC
TRBV19	TRBD1	-	TRBJ1-1	CASSTRQGLNTEAFF	TGTGCCAGTAGTACCCGACAGGGTCTGAACACTGAAGCTTTCTTT
TRBV5-1	TRBD2	-	TRBJ2-7	CASRFSLAAAREQYF	TGCGCCTCCCGCTTCTCGCTAGCGGCGGCGAGGGAGCAGTACTTC
TRBV7-8	-	-	TRBJ1-1	CASSLLWAGDSEAFF	TGTGCCAGCAGCTTGCTGTGGGCAGGGGACTCGGAAGCTTTCTTT
TRBV9	TRBD1	-	TRBJ1-5	CASSVEPGQGGNQPQHF	TGTGCCAGCAGCGTAGAGCCCGGACAGGGCGGCAATCAGCCCCAGCATTTT
TRBV2	TRBD2	-	TRBJ2-3	CASLFSQGGTDTQYF	TGTGCCAGCCTCTTTTCCCAGGGAGGGACAGATACGCAGTATTTT
TRBV29-1	-	once	TRBJ2-3	CSGEGGTDTQYF	TGCAGCGGGGAAGGGGGGACGGATACGCAGTATTTT
TRBV11-2	-	-	TRBJ2-1	CASSLGWGADEQFF	TGTGCCAGCAGCTTAGGGTGGGGGGCCGATGAGCAGTTCTTC
TRBV5-6	-	-	TRBJ2-5	CASSQGGGRETQYF	TGTGCCAGCAGCCAGGGGGGGGGCCGAGAGACCCAGTACTTC
TRBV4-3	-	-	TRBJ2-2	CASSQVGSGELFF	TGCGCCAGCAGCCAAGTAGGGAGTGGGGAGCTGTTTTTT
TRBV27	TRBD1	-	TRBJ2-1	CASSLKTDRAAREQFF	TGTGCCAGCAGTTTAAAGACTGACAGGGCGGCCCGTGAGCAGTTCTTC
TRBV21-1	-	-	TRBJ1-2	CASSKGLRQARIYGYTF	TGTGCCAGCAGCAAAGGGCTTCGGCAGGCACGCATATATGGCTACACCTTC
TRBV18	-	-	TRBJ2-3	CASSPPRSDTQYF	TGTGCCAGCTCACCCCCTCGATCAGATACGCAGTATTTT
TRBV9	TRBD1	-	TRBJ2-1	CASSVAGTVSNEQFF	TGTGCCAGCAGCGTCGCCGGGACAGTTAGCAATGAGCAGTTCTTC
TRBV4-2	-	-	TRBJ2-7	CASSQEGTPSYEQYF	TGTGCCAGCAGCCAAGAAGGGACGCCGTCCTACGAGCAGTACTTC
TRBV18	-	once	TRBJ2-5	CASSPPREYQETQYF	TGTGCCAGCTCACCACCTCGGGAGTACCAAGAGACCCAGTACTTC
TRBV11-3	-	-	TRBJ2-2	CASSLGSPGTGELFF	TGTGCCAGCAGCTTAGGGTCCCCGGGAACCGGGGAGCTGTTTTTT
TRBV9	-	-	TRBJ1-4	CASSVEGGQANEKLFF	TGTGCCAGCAGCGTAGAGGGGGGCCAGGCTAATGAAAAACTGTTTTTT
TRBV9	TRBD1	-	TRBJ1-2	CASSGRTGERDGYTF	TGTGCCAGCAGCGGCCGGACAGGGGAACGGGATGGCTACACCTTC
TRBV5-4	TRBD1	-	TRBJ1-1	CASSLNRARGTEAFF	TGTGCCAGCAGCCTTAACAGGGCCAGGGGGACTGAAGCTTTCTTT
TRBV29-1	-	-	TRBJ1-1	CSVLISTKNTEAFF	TGCAGCGTTCTTATATCGACCAAGAACACTGAAGCTTTCTTT
TRBV28	-	-	TRBJ1-2	CASSLVTSHGYTF	TGTGCCAGCAGTTTAGTGACGTCTCATGGCTACACCTTC
TRBV28	-	-	TRBJ2-4	CASSLRGRSKNIQYF	TGTGCCAGCAGCCTTCGGGGCCGTAGCAAAAACATTCAGTACTTC
TRBV7-6	-	-	TRBJ2-1	CASSLQGPNNEQFF	TGTGCCAGCAGCTTGCAGGGACCAAATAATGAGCAGTTCTTC
TRBV29-1	-	-	TRBJ2-2	CSVEVVAGTGELFF	TGCAGCGTTGAAGTGGTAGCTGGGACCGGGGAGCTGTTTTTT
TRBV13	-	-	TRBJ2-7	CASSLRGGAPYEQYF	TGTGCCAGCAGCTTAAGGGGGGGGGCCCCCTACGAGCAGTACTTC
TRBV6-5	TRBD1	-	TRBJ2-7	CASSQDRGAYEQYF	TGTGCCAGCAGCCAGGACAGGGGAGCATACGAGCAGTACTTC
TRBV4-2	-	-	TRBJ2-7	CASSQGGNPLSYEQYF	TGTGCCAGCAGCCAAGGAGGAAACCCCCTCTCCTACGAGCAGTACTTC
TRBV4-3	TRBD1	-	TRBJ1-3	CASSQDRTGQNTIYF	TGCGCCAGCAGCCAAGATAGGACAGGCCAAAACACCATATATTTT
TRBV9	TRBD1	few	TRBJ1-3	CASSGRTGPGGNTIYF	TGTGCCAGCAGCGGGCGGACAGGGCCGGGAGGAAACACCATATATTTT
TRBV27	TRBD1	-	TRBJ2-7	CASSPSQGQETYEQYF	TGTGCCAGCAGTCCCTCGCAGGGACAGGAGACCTACGAGCAGTACTTC
TRBV4-3	-	-	TRBJ1-3	CASSQDGEGTRNTIYF	TGCGCCAGCAGCCAAGATGGGGAGGGGACCCGAAACACCATATATTTT
TRBV5-6	-	few	TRBJ1-5	CASSFYNQPQHF	TGTGCCAGCAGCTTCTATAATCAGCCCCAGCATTTT
TRBV7-6	TRBD2	-	TRBJ2-7	CASSWRGKYEQYF	TGTGCCAGCAGTTGGCGGGGGAAATACGAGCAGTACTTC
TRBV4-3	-	-	TRBJ2-4	CASSGTVAKNIQYF	TGCGCCAGCAGCGGAACCGTAGCCAAAAACATTCAGTACTTC
TRBV6-5	-	-	TRBJ2-1	CASSYREEQFF	TGTGCCAGCAGTTACCGAGAAGAGCAGTTCTTC
TRBV6-5	-	once	TRBJ1-2	CASSYGQYGYTF	TGTGCCAGCAGTTACGGGCAGTATGGCTACACCTTC
TRBV13	-	-	TRBJ1-3	CASSFSRDPLGNTIYF	TGTGCCAGCAGCTTCTCCCGGGACCCTTTAGGGAACACCATATATTTT
TRBV7-3	-	-	TRBJ1-1	CASSPSTVNTEAFF	TGTGCCAGCAGCCCCTCGACTGTGAACACTGAAGCTTTCTTT